This T cell receptor beta chain originates from a study of Ad26.COV2.S vaccination and SARS-CoV-2 variants. Overall study: Administration of Ad26.COV2.S was intramuscular, either once or twice 56 days apart.

Findings of the study overall: Reportedly, spike-specific CD8+ and CD4+ T cell responses achieved substantial breadth once vaccination had taken place. Vaccine recipients had higher spike-specific TCR breadth than placebo recipients.

TCRdb keeps only in-frame clones here, not all; method: immunoSEQ multiplex PCR. The data hold 300,000 to 350,000 clones, with roughly 89% observed a single time. Treatment denoted: some 20 received Ad26.COV2.S at low or high dose, single or two shots; 5 received placebo; per-sample allocation not given. Sampling happened 63 days after the first vaccine or placebo injection. This person who donated was an adult of 18-55 years in Boston. Worth noting for this clone: The antigen is unknown.

The TCR originated in a person between 18 and 65 years old who received the Ad26.COV2.S COVID-19 vaccine or a placebo. The sequencing used peripheral blood, collected in a trial of Ad26.COV2.S vaccine versus placebo.

The CDR3 reads CASSFLRDNTDTQYF. In nucleotides, the CDR3 is TGCGCCAGCAGCTTTCTACGGGACAACACAGATACGCAGTATTTT. The chain recombines TRBV5-1 with TRBJ2-3, with a possible D match to TRBD1 (6 bases). The CDR3 is 15 residues long. V was clipped by 2 bases and J by 2 bases, with 12 bases between them. Germline CDR1 and CDR2: SGHRS and YFSETQ.